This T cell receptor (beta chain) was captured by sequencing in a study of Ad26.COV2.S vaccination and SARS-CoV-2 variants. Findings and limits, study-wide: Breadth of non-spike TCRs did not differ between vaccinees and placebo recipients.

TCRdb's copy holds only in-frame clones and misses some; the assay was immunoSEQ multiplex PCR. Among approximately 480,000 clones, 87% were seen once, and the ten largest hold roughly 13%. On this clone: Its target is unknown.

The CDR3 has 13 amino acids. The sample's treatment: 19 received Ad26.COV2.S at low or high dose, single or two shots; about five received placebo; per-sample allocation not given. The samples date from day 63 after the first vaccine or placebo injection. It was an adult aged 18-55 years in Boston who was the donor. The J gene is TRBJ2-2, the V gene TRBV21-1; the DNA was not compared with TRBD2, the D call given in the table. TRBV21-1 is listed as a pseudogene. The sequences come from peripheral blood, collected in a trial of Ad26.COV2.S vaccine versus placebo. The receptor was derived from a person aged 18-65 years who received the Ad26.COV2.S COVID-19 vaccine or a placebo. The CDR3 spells CASSKVNTGELFF. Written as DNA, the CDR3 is TGTGCCAGCAGCAAAGTAAACACCGGGGAGCTGTTTTTT.